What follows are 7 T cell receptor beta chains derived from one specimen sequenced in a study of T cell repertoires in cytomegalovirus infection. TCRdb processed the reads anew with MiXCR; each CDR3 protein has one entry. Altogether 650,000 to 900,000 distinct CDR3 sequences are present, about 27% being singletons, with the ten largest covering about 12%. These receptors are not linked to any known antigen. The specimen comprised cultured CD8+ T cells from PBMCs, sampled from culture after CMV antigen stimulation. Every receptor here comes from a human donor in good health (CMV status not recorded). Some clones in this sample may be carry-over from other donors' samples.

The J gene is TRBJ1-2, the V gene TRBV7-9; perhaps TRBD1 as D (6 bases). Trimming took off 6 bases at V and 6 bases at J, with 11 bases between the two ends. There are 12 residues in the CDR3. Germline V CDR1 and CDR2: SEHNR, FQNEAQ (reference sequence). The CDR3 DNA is TGTGCCAGCAGACAGGGCGTAGATGGCTACACCTTC. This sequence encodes CASRQGVDGYTF. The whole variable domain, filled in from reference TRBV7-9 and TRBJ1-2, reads DTGVSQNPRHKITKRGQNVTFRCDPISEHNRLYWYRQTLGQGPEFLTYFQNEAQLEKSRLLSDRFSAERPKGSFSTLEIQRTEQGDSAMYLCASRQGVDGYTFGSGTRLTVV.

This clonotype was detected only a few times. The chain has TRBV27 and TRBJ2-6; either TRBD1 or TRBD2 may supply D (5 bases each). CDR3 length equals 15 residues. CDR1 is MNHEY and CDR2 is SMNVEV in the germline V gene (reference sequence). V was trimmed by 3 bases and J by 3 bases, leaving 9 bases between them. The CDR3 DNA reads TGTGCCAGCAGTTTTTGGGACGGTGGGGCCAACGTCCTGACTTTC. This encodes CASSFWDGGANVLTF.

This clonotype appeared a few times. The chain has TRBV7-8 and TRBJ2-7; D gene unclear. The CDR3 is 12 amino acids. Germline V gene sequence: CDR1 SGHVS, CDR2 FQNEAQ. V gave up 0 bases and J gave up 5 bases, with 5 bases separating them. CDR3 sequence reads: CASSLATDEQYF. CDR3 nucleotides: TGTGCCAGCAGCTTAGCGACGGACGAGCAGTACTTC. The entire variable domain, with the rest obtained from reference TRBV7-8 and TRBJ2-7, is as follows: GAGVSQSPRYKVAKRGQDVALRCDPISGHVSLFWYQQALGQGPEFLTYFQNEAQLDKSGLPSDRFFAERPEGSVSTLKIQRTQQEDSAVYLCASSLATDEQYFGPGTRLTVT.

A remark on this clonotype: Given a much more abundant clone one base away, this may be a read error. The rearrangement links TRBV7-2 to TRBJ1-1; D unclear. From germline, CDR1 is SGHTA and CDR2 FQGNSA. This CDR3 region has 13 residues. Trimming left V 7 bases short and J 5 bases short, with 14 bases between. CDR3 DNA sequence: TGTGCCAGCAACGAGGACTGGCGGACTGAAGCTTTCTTT. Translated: CASNEDWRTEAFF. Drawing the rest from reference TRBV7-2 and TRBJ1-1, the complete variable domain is GAGVSQSPSNKVTEKGKDVELRCDPISGHTALYWYRQSLGQGLEFLIYFQGNSAPDKSGLPSDRFSAERTGGSVSTLTIQRTQQEDSAVYLCASNEDWRTEAFFGQGTRLTVV.

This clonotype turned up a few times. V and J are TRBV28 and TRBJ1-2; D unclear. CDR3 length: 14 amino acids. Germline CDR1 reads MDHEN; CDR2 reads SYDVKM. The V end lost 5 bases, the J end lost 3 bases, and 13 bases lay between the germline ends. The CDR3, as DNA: TGTGCCAGCAGTCCTCTGACTTATCACTATGGCTACACCTTC. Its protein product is CASSPLTYHYGYTF.

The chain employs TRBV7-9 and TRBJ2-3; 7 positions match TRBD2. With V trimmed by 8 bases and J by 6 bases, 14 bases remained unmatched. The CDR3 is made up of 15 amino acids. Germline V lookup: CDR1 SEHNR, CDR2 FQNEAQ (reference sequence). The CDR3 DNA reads TGTGCCAGCCGCCAATTCGGGGGGATTAGGGATACGCAGTATTTT. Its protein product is CASRQFGGIRDTQYF.

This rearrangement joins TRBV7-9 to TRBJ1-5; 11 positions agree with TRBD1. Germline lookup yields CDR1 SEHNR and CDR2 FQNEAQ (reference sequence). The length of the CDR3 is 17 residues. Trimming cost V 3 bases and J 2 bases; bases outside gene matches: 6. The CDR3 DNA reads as TGTGCCAGCAGCTTCGGGACAGGGGGATCTCGCAATCAGCCCCAGCATTTT. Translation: CASSFGTGGSRNQPQHF.